This section outlines one TCR beta chain sequence together with its context. The data stem from a study of technical replicates of blood from a handful of donors. Sequencing was performed with immunoSEQ multiplex PCR; in TCRdb, only in-frame clones are kept and a portion is missing. This sample has some 80,000 clones, with approximately 90% found just once. In germline, CDR1 is LNHDA, CDR2 SQIVND (reference sequence). V was trimmed by 3 bases and J by 11 bases, leaving 11 bases between them. This CDR3 has 12 amino acids. This receptor was taken from a human donor in good health. The chain joins TRBV19 to TRBJ1-3; D is unclear. The material sequenced was T cells isolated from PBMCs. This CDR3 is CASSIPRRAIYF. As DNA, the CDR3 is TGTGCCAGTAGTATCCCACGACGGGCCATATATTTT.